Below, one TCR beta chain is given with its context. The data originate from a study of blood T cells in healthy people across ages. This CDR3 region has 11 residues. CDR1 and CDR2 (germline): SQVTM, ANQGSEA. The germline V and J ends were trimmed by 7 bases and 4 bases, with 10 bases remaining between them. The study recruited healthy Caucasian donors from Russia who were aged about 6 to 90. The authors isolated at least 6.5 million PBMCs per sample. Total RNA extracted from each sample amounted to at least 6 micrograms. Through a sample-barcoded 5' primer and a J-beta primer mix, a second PCR was run for 7 to 11 cycles. From each sample, at least 2.5 million paired-end reads containing CDR3 were obtained. MiXCR, run by TCRdb on the 5' RACE reads, gives a single entry per CDR3 protein. This table has about 780,000 distinct CDR3 sequences, about 47% appearing once.

The sequenced material came from blood. This receptor was taken from a man older than 75 in good health. J is TRBJ1-1 and V is TRBV29-1; no clear D gene. The CDR3 DNA is TGCAGCGGAGAGGAGGGCACTGAAGCTTTCTTT. As protein: CSGEEGTEAFF.